Below are 30 T cell receptor beta chains sequenced from a single sample in a study of blood T cell repertoires in COVID-19. Using immunoSEQ multiplex PCR, the repertoire was profiled, and TCRdb retains in-frame clones only, with some absent. The table lists 95,000 to 100,000 clones, less than 85% of them singletons. The material sequenced was peripheral blood. The receptors stem from a human donor in a cohort sampled during active COVID-19.

This sequence joins TRBV20-1 and TRBJ1-1, with D possibly TRBD1 on 5 matching bases. Germline-derived CDR1 and CDR2 are DFQATT and SNEGSKA (reference sequence). Deletions cut 3 bases from V and 5 bases from J, with 10 bases between. The CDR3 has 12 residues. Here the CDR3 reads CSASPGWTEAFF. The CDR3 region has the DNA TGCAGTGCTAGTCCAGGGTGGACTGAAGCTTTCTTT.

This rearrangement joins TRBV3-1 (or the pseudogene TRBV3-2) to TRBJ2-3; D is perhaps TRBD1 (5 bases). The V gene lost 2 bases and the J gene lost 0 bases, with 12 bases spanning the gap. The CDR3 runs to 16 residues. Germline V gives CDR1 LGHDT, CDR2 YNNKEL (reference sequence). CDR3 in DNA: TGTGCCAGCAGCCAACGACAGACCTCTAGCACAGATACGCAGTATTTT. Translated: CASSQRQTSSTDTQYF.

The chain employs TRBV18 and TRBJ1-1; tentatively, D is TRBD1 (6 bases). The CDR3 covers 14 residues. V dropped 5 bases and J dropped 2 bases, with 12 bases sitting between them. Per the germline V gene, CDR1 is KGHSH and CDR2 is LQKENI. CDR3 protein: CASSMMDSNTEAFF. The CDR3 bases are TGTGCCAGCTCAATGATGGACAGCAACACTGAAGCTTTCTTT.

Comments on this clone: The junction differs from germline at one of its ends, possibly a read error. The chain employs TRBV6-5 and TRBJ2-7; 9 bases line up with TRBD2. This CDR3 contains 14 residues. From germline, CDR1 is MNHEY and CDR2 SVGAGI. CDR3 bases: TGTGCCAGCAGTTACGCTGCGGGAGGGCCTCTCGGACACTTC. Translation gives CASSYAAGGPLGHF.

J is TRBJ1-6 and V is TRBV9, with TRBD1 matching 7 bases. The V and J ends lost 6 bases and 3 bases, in that order; junction bases with no gene match: 3. The CDR3 runs to 14 residues. The germline V gene has CDR1 SGDLS and CDR2 YYNGEE. The CDR3, as DNA: TGTGCCAGCACGAGGGACAGCTATAATTCACCCCTCCACTTT. The encoded protein is CASTRDSYNSPLHF.

This clone was seen only once. The chain carries TRBV2 and TRBJ1-5, with D tentatively TRBD1 (5 bases). Germline V gene data show CDR1 as SNHLY and CDR2 as FYNNEI. Trimming took 5 bases from V and 2 from J, leaving 13 bases between them. This CDR3 comprises 15 residues. The CDR3 sequence is CASSFQGTGNQPQHF. CDR3 coding DNA: TGTGCCAGCAGTTTTCAGGGAACAGGCAATCAGCCCCAGCATTTT.

The chain couples TRBV6-1 to TRBJ2-1, with 10 bases identical to TRBD2. The junction had 5 bases not matched to a gene; V was cut back by 3 bases and J by 0 bases. This CDR3 has 17 residues. Looked up from germline, CDR1 is MNHNS and CDR2 is SASEGT. The CDR3 DNA is TGTGCCAGCAGTGACGCTAGCGGGGGAAGCTCCTACAATGAGCAGTTCTTC. Residues: CASSDASGGSSYNEQFF.

The chain uses TRBV7-2 and TRBJ1-1; D unclear. The CDR3 runs 16 residues. From germline, CDR1 is SGHTA and CDR2 FQGNSA. V was clipped by 0 bases and J by 1 base, with 12 bases between them. The CDR3 nucleotides are TGTGCCAGCAGCTTAGCGTTTTCGGGGTCGAACACTGAAGCTTTCTTT. Protein sequence: CASSLAFSGSNTEAFF.

As DNA, the CDR3 is TGTGCCACCTCGACAGGGTTCGTTCTTTCTGGGGCCAACGTCCTGACTTTC. Protein: CATSTGFVLSGANVLTF. The rearrangement joins TRBV27 to TRBJ2-6; 7 bases match TRBD1. The CDR3 is 17 residues long. Germline lookup yields CDR1 MNHEY and CDR2 SMNVEV (reference sequence). V lost 10 bases to trimming and J lost 1 base; unmatched junction nucleotides: 13.

The chain links TRBV7-9 to TRBJ2-3; 13 bases are shared with TRBD2. The CDR3 extends over 17 amino acids. CDR1 is SEHNR and CDR2 is FQNEAQ in the germline V gene (reference sequence). J lost 4 bases, V lost 5 bases, and 9 bases had no gene match. CDR3 amino acids: CASSPRLAGGNADTQYF. The CDR3 DNA is TGTGCCAGCAGCCCGAGACTAGCGGGGGGCAACGCAGATACGCAGTATTTT.

The gene calls are TRBV18 and TRBJ2-5; D unresolved. CDR3 length: 13 residues. Germline lookup yields CDR1 KGHSH and CDR2 LQKENI. V gave up 4 bases and J gave up 1 base, with 7 bases separating them. DNA of the CDR3: TGTGCCAGCTCACTGAGGCTCCAAGAGACCCAGTACTTC. This codes for CASSLRLQETQYF.

This clone was counted once. The rearrangement joins TRBV5-6 to TRBJ1-5; tentative D call: TRBD1 (5 bases). V was trimmed by 4 bases and J by 0 bases, leaving 8 bases between them. The CDR3 extends over 14 amino acids. Looked up from germline, CDR1 is SGHDT and CDR2 is YYEEEE. The CDR3 reads CASSPGNSNQPQHF. The CDR3, as DNA: TGTGCCAGCAGCCCAGGGAATAGCAATCAGCCCCAGCATTTT.

This clone was seen a single time. The chain links TRBV19 to TRBJ2-1; 9 positions agree with TRBD2. The germline V gene encodes CDR1 LNHDA and CDR2 SQIVND (reference sequence). The J segment lost 6 bases and the V segment lost 6 bases, leaving 9 bases of the junction unmatched. This CDR3 comprises 15 residues. CDR3 in DNA: TGTGCCAGTAGAGGGTCTAGCGGGGTTGGCAATGAGCAGTTCTTC. Translated, it gives CASRGSSGVGNEQFF.

This chain uses TRBV13 with TRBJ2-7; D is ambiguous. Germline V gene data show CDR1 as PRHDT and CDR2 as FYEKMQ (reference sequence). Trimming removed 3 bases at V and 3 bases at J, with 3 bases between. CDR3 length: 11 amino acids. CDR3 loop: CASSFYYEQYF. CDR3 DNA: TGTGCCAGCAGCTTCTACTACGAGCAGTACTTC.

J is TRBJ1-2 and V is TRBV5-1; 10 bases match TRBD1. From germline, CDR1 is SGHRS and CDR2 YFSETQ. V trimming: 4 bases; J trimming: 0 bases; junction bases outside the gene matches: 9. This CDR3 contains 17 residues. The CDR3 DNA is TGCGCCAGCAGCGATCCGGCTGGGACAGGGGCTAACTATGGCTACACCTTC. It encodes CASSDPAGTGANYGYTF.

The rearrangement joins TRBV3-1 (or the pseudogene TRBV3-2) to TRBJ2-7, with 10 nucleotides matching TRBD2. With V trimmed by 3 bases and J by 0 bases, 2 bases remained unmatched. The CDR3 has 15 amino acids. Looked up from germline, CDR1 is LGHDT and CDR2 is YNNKEL (reference sequence). The chain's CDR3 is CASSHLAGASYEQYF. CDR3 in DNA: TGTGCCAGCAGCCACCTAGCGGGGGCCTCCTACGAGCAGTACTTC.

The chain has TRBV5-6 and TRBJ2-3; 9 bases align to TRBD1. V was clipped by 2 bases and J by 4 bases; unmatched bases: 8. Germline V gene sequence: CDR1 SGHDT, CDR2 YYEEEE. The CDR3 is made up of 16 amino acids. In DNA, the CDR3 is TGTGCCAGCAGCTTACTTGGACAGGGGCAACCAGATACGCAGTATTTT. This gives the protein CASSLLGQGQPDTQYF. Full variable domain (remainder filled in from reference TRBV5-6 and TRBJ2-3): DAGVTQSPTHLIKTRGQQVTLRCSPKSGHDTVSWYQQALGQGPQFIFQYYEEEERQRGNFPDRFSGHQFPNYSSELNVNALLLGDSALYLCASSLLGQGQPDTQYFGPGTRLTVL.

This clone was counted a single time. The J gene is TRBJ2-7, the V gene TRBV29-1; maybe TRBD1 (6 bases). V gave up 6 bases and J gave up 2 bases, with 11 bases separating them. The CDR3 is 12 residues long. The germline CDR1 and CDR2 sequences are SQVTM and ANQGSEA. CDR3 DNA: TGCAGCGTATCAGGGGACACCTACGAGCAGTACTTC. As protein: CSVSGDTYEQYF.

The chain couples TRBV27 to TRBJ1-6; 8 positions match TRBD1. The CDR3 has 16 amino acids. V lost 0 bases, J lost 7 bases, and 5 bases stayed unmatched. CDR1 is MNHEY and CDR2 is SMNVEV in the germline V gene (reference sequence). DNA of the CDR3: TGTGCCAGCAGTTTATCAGGCAGGGGGCGGAATTCACCCCTCCACTTT. It encodes CASSLSGRGRNSPLHF.

The rearrangement uses TRBV11-2 and TRBJ2-5; 10 nucleotides line up with TRBD2. V shed 2 bases, J shed 5 bases, and the junction held 11 bases outside the gene matches. This CDR3 has 17 residues. Per the germline V gene, CDR1 is SGHAT and CDR2 is FQNNGV. For the CDR3, the DNA is TGTGCCAGCAGCTTAATGGCGTCTAGCGGGAGTGTGGAGACCCAGTACTTC. It yields the protein CASSLMASSGSVETQYF.

The CDR3 nucleotides read TGCGCCAGCAGCCAAGTTGGGGGGAACATACAGCAGTACTTC. Amino acid sequence: CASSQVGGNIQQYF. The rearrangement joins TRBV4-1 to TRBJ2-7, with a tentative D call TRBD2 (6 bases). V was shortened by 1 base and J by 8 bases, with 15 bases between the two germline ends. This CDR3 contains 14 residues. From germline, CDR1 is MGHRA and CDR2 YSYEKL.

This clone was observed a handful of times. This chain links TRBV5-4 with TRBJ2-7; D is uncertain. The length of the CDR3 is 13 residues. V was pared by 0 bases and J by 6 bases, with 10 bases between. CDR1 is SGHNT and CDR2 is YYREEE in the germline V gene (reference sequence). The CDR3 loop is CASSLAARGEQYF. CDR3 nucleotide sequence: TGTGCCAGCAGCTTGGCAGCGCGAGGCGAGCAGTACTTC.

The rearrangement uses TRBV5-5 and TRBJ2-1; 7 positions match TRBD1. J was trimmed by 10 bases and V by 4 bases; bases with no gene match: 14. The CDR3 runs to 15 residues. The germline V gene has CDR1 SGHKS and CDR2 YYEKEE (reference sequence). The chain's CDR3 is CASSEGQDGGGEQFF. In DNA form, the CDR3 reads TGTGCCAGCAGCGAAGGACAGGATGGGGGTGGGGAGCAGTTCTTC.

This chain connects TRBV11-2 to TRBJ1-4; TRBD1 matches at 7 bases. The ends lost 5 bases at V and 5 bases at J; junction bases unmatched: 8. There are 15 residues in the CDR3. Germline V lookup: CDR1 SGHAT, CDR2 FQNNGV. This CDR3 reads CASSMRQGMNEKLFF. CDR3 nucleotides: TGTGCCAGCAGCATGAGACAGGGCATGAATGAAAAACTGTTTTTT. Filled out from reference TRBV11-2 and TRBJ1-4, the complete variable domain reads EAGVAQSPRYKIIEKRQSVAFWCNPISGHATLYWYQQILGQGPKLLIQFQNNGVVDDSQLPKDRFSAERLKGVDSTLKIQPAKLEDSAVYLCASSMRQGMNEKLFFGSGTQLSVL.

This clone was found once. The genes are TRBV18 and TRBJ1-1, with D tentatively TRBD1 (5 bases). CDR3 length equals 13 residues. The germline CDR1 and CDR2 sequences are KGHSH and LQKENI. V was cut by 3 bases and J by 4 bases, with 9 bases left in between. CDR3 protein: CASSPRGFTEAFF. CDR3 nucleotides: TGTGCCAGCTCACCTAGGGGATTCACTGAAGCTTTCTTT. Drawing the rest from reference TRBV18 and TRBJ1-1, the complete variable domain is NAGVMQNPRHLVRRRGQEARLRCSPMKGHSHVYWYRQLPEEGLKFMVYLQKENIIDESGMPKERFSAEFPKEGPSILRIQQVVRGDSAAYFCASSPRGFTEAFFGQGTRLTVV.

This chain uses TRBV5-5 with TRBJ1-2; TRBD1 aligns across 9 bases. Germline CDR1 SGHKS, CDR2 YYEKEE (reference sequence). J lost 7 bases, V lost 2 bases, and 9 bases had no gene match. This CDR3 spans 15 amino acids. The CDR3 coding sequence is TGTGCCAGCAGCTTAGGGACAGGGATTTGGGCTGGCTACACCTTC. It specifies CASSLGTGIWAGYTF. Based on the CDR3 plus reference TRBV5-5 and TRBJ1-2, the full variable domain is DAGVTQSPTHLIKTRGQQVTLRCSPISGHKSVSWYQQVLGQGPQFIFQYYEKEERGRGNFPDRFSARQFPNYSSELNVNALLLGDSALYLCASSLGTGIWAGYTFGSGTRLTVV.

The count of this clone is one. The chain combines TRBV5-1 with TRBJ2-1, with a possible D match to TRBD1 (6 bases). The CDR3 sequence is 13 residues long. Germline V lookup: CDR1 SGHRS, CDR2 YFSETQ. The V end lost 4 bases, the J end lost 3 bases, and 8 bases lay between the germline ends. CDR3 in DNA: TGCGCCAGCAGCCTGGACAGCTACAATGAGCAGTTCTTC. Translated: CASSLDSYNEQFF.

CDR3 protein: CASSYRDSGRARNEQFF. DNA for the CDR3: TGTGCCAGCAGTTACCGAGATAGCGGGAGGGCCCGAAATGAGCAGTTCTTC. The V call is TRBV6-8, the J call TRBJ2-1; 11 nucleotides match TRBD2. Germline V gene data show CDR1 as MNHGY and CDR2 as SAAAGT. CDR3 length equals 17 residues. Trimming cost V 2 bases and J 7 bases; bases outside gene matches: 10.

This chain joins TRBV28 and TRBJ2-7; D is unresolved. Germline V gene data show CDR1 as MDHEN and CDR2 as SYDVKM. This CDR3 comprises 13 residues. V was pared by 8 bases and J by 7 bases, with 18 bases between. The CDR3 DNA follows: TGTGCCAGCGGATTGGCGGCCGCCTGGGAGCAGTACTTC. Translated, it gives CASGLAAAWEQYF. The full variable domain, in which reference TRBV28 and TRBJ2-7 provide the parts outside the CDR3, is DVKVTQSSRYLVKRTGEKVFLECVQDMDHENMFWYRQDPGLGLRLIYFSYDVKMKEKGDIPEGYSVSREKKERFSLILESASTNQTSMYLCASGLAAAWEQYFGPGTRLTVT.

This clone was counted only a few times. The chain employs TRBV19 and TRBJ2-5; 8 nucleotides align to TRBD1. The CDR3 totals 16 residues. Germline trimming cut 4 bases from V and 6 bases from J; bases unmatched to any gene: 13. Looked up from germline, CDR1 is LNHDA and CDR2 is SQIVND (reference sequence). Here the CDR3 reads CASSTVRQGSGKTQYF. In nucleotides, the CDR3 is TGTGCCAGTAGTACCGTGAGACAGGGGAGTGGAAAGACCCAGTACTTC.